This T cell receptor beta chain was captured in a study of blood T cells in healthy people across ages. Overall study findings and caveats: Fewer expanded clones and more diversity marked long-lived versus aged donors. TCR beta diversity correlated strongly with naive T cell percentage.

This clonotype was found a few times. The target antigen is unknown. The germline V and J ends were trimmed by 1 base and 6 bases, with 12 bases remaining between them. Germline V gives CDR1 LGHDT, CDR2 YNNKEL (reference sequence). The CDR3 runs to 14 residues. Then a second PCR, running about 6 to 12 cycles, was carried out with a sample-barcoded 5' primer and a J-beta primer mix. MiXCR was run by TCRdb on the 5' RACE reads, yielding one entry per CDR3 protein. The table has about 1.5 million distinct CDR3 sequences, 40% to 50% seen once. For every donor, a draw yielded ten milliliters of peripheral blood.

The specimen sequenced was blood. This TCR derives from a woman between 18 and 29 years old in good health. V usage is TRBV3-1 and J usage is TRBJ1-1, with D perhaps matching TRBD1 (5 bases). This CDR3 reads CASSQVSGGPEAFF. The CDR3 nucleotides are TGTGCCAGCAGCCAAGTTAGCGGGGGACCTGAAGCTTTCTTT.